There are a few counts of the clone carrying this T cell receptor (beta chain). Its antigen is not known. These data belong to a study of vaccination and CD4 T cells after COVID-19. The Oncomine TCR Beta short-read assay sequenced DNA from cultured CD4+ T cells. TCRdb re-derived calls from the PCR reads in MiXCR, one entry per CDR3 protein. The data contain around 15,000 distinct CDR3 sequences, 58% of them singletons. Treatment of the sample: approximately nine-day PBMC culture with coronavirus spike peptide pools or control peptides (ViraFEST assay). The ends were cut back, 0 bases at V and 6 bases at J, with 21 bases in the middle. The CDR3 length is 17 residues. Germline V CDR1 and CDR2: GTSNPN, SVGIG (reference sequence).

This clonotype was obtained from a human donor who had recovered from COVID-19. The specimen was CD4+ T cells from blood, cultured in vitro. The V and J genes are TRBV30 and TRBJ1-5; D might be TRBD1 (5 bases). The CDR3 reads CAWSVRGRVLRGQPQHF. CDR3 in DNA: TGTGCCTGGAGTGTTCGGGGCAGGGTCTTAAGAGGTCAGCCCCAGCATTTT. Together with reference TRBV30 and TRBJ1-5, the CDR3 gives the full variable domain: SQTIHQWPATLVQPVGSPLSLECTVEGTSNPNLYWYRQAAGRGLQLLFYSVGIGQISSEVPQNLSASRPQDRQFILSSKKLLLSDSGFYLCAWSVRGRVLRGQPQHFGDGTRLSIL.